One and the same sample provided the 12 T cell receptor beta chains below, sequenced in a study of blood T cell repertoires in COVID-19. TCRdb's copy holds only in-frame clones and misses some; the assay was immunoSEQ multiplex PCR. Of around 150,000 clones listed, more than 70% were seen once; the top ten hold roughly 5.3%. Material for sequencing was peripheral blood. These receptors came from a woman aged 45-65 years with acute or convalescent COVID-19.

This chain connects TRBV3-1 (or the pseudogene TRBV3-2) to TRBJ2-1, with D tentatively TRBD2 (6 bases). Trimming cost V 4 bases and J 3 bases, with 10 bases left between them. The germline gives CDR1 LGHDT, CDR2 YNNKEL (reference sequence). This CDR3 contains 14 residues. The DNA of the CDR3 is TGTGCCAGCAGCCCTTGGACTAACTACAATGAGCAGTTCTTC. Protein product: CASSPWTNYNEQFF.

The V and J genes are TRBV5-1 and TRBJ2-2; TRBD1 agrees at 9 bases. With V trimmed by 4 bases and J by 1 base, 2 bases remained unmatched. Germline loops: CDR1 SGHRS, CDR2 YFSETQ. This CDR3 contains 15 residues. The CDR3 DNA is TGCGCCAGCAGCCGGGGACAGGGGAACACCGGGGAGCTGTTTTTT. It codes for CASSRGQGNTGELFF.

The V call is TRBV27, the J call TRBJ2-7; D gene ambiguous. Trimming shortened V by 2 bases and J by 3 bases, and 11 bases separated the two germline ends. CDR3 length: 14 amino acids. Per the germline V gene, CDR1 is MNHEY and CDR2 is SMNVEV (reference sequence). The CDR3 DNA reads TGTGCCAGCAGTTTAGTGCCCCAGTTCTACGAGCAGTACTTC. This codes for CASSLVPQFYEQYF.

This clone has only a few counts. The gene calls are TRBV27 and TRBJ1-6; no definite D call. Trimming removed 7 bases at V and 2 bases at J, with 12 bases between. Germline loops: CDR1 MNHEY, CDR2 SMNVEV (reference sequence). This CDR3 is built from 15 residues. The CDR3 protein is CASKPGIAYNSPLHF. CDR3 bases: TGTGCCAGCAAACCCGGGATCGCCTATAATTCACCCCTCCACTTT.

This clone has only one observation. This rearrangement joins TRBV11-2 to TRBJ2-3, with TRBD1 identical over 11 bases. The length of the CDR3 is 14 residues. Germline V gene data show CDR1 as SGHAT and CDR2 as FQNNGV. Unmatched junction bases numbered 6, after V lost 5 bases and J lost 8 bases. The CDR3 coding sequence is TGTGCCAGCAGCCCTCGGGACAGGGGGTTTACGCAGTATTTT. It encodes CASSPRDRGFTQYF.

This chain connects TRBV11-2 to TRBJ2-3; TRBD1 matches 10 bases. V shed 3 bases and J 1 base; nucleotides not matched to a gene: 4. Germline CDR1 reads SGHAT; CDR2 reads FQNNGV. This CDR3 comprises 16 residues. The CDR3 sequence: CASSFSGQGGTDTQYF. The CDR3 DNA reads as TGTGCCAGCAGCTTTTCCGGACAGGGGGGCACAGATACGCAGTATTTT.

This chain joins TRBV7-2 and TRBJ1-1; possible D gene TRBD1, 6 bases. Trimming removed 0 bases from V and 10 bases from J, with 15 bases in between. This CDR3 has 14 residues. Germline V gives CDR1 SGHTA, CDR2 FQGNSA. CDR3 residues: CASSLAGTGQRAFF. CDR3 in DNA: TGTGCCAGCAGCTTAGCGGGCACAGGGCAGCGAGCTTTCTTT.

The CDR3 is CASSQGTGGRNSPLHF. In DNA, the CDR3 is TGTGCCAGCAGCCAGGGGACAGGGGGAAGGAATTCACCCCTCCACTTT. The chain joins TRBV7-9 to TRBJ1-6, with TRBD1 matching 11 bases. The germline CDR1 and CDR2 sequences are SEHNR and FQNEAQ (reference sequence). The trim removed 5 bases at V and 7 bases at J, leaving 7 bases unmatched. The CDR3 covers 16 residues. The variable domain in full, completed from reference TRBV7-9 and TRBJ1-6, reads DTGVSQNPRHKITKRGQNVTFRCDPISEHNRLYWYRQTLGQGPEFLTYFQNEAQLEKSRLLSDRFSAERPKGSFSTLEIQRTEQGDSAMYLCASSQGTGGRNSPLHFGNGTRLTVT.

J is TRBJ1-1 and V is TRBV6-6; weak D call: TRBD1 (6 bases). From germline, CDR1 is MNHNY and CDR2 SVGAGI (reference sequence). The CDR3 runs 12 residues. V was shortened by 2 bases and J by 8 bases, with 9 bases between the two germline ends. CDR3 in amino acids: CASSYGGQEAFF. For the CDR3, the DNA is TGTGCCAGCAGTTACGGTGGACAGGAAGCTTTCTTT.

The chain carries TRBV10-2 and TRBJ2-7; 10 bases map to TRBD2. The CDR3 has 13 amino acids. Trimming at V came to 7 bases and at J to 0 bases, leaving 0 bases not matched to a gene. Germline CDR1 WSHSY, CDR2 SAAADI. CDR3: CASTSGSSYEQYF. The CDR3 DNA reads TGCGCCAGCACTAGCGGGAGCTCCTACGAGCAGTACTTC.

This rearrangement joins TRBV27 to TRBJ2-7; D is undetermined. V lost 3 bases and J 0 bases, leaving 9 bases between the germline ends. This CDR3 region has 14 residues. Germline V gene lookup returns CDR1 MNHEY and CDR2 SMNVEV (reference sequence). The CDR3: CASSFQTASYEQYF. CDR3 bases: TGTGCCAGCAGTTTTCAGACTGCCTCCTACGAGCAGTACTTC.

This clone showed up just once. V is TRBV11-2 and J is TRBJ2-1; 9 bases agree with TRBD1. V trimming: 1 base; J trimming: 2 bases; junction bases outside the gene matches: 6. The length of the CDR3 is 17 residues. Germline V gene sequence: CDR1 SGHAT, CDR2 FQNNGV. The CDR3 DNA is TGTGCCAGCAGCTTAGTCCCGGGACAGGGACCCTACAATGAGCAGTTCTTC. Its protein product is CASSLVPGQGPYNEQFF.